This T cell receptor beta chain was identified in a study of PD-1 blockade in classical Hodgkin lymphoma. Every one of the patients relapsed after autologous stem cell transplantation (brentuximab vedotin exposure was variable). TCRdb's copy holds only in-frame clones and misses some; the assay was immunoSEQ multiplex PCR. The sample shows approximately 160,000 clones, about four fifths of them seen only once. The TCR sequence derives from a human donor with classical Hodgkin lymphoma. Sequencing used peripheral blood mononuclear cells (PBMCs), obtained before the second cycle of nivolumab.

In nucleotides, the CDR3 is TGTGCCAGCAGCCGACTAGCGGGAGCGGGGTCCGCCACAGATACGCAGTATTTT. It encodes CASSRLAGAGSATDTQYF. The chain recombines TRBV7-6 with TRBJ2-3; 12 positions agree with TRBD2. The germline gives CDR1 SGHVS, CDR2 FNYEAQ. J gave up 2 bases and V 5 bases, and 11 bases lay outside the gene matches. The CDR3 totals 18 residues.